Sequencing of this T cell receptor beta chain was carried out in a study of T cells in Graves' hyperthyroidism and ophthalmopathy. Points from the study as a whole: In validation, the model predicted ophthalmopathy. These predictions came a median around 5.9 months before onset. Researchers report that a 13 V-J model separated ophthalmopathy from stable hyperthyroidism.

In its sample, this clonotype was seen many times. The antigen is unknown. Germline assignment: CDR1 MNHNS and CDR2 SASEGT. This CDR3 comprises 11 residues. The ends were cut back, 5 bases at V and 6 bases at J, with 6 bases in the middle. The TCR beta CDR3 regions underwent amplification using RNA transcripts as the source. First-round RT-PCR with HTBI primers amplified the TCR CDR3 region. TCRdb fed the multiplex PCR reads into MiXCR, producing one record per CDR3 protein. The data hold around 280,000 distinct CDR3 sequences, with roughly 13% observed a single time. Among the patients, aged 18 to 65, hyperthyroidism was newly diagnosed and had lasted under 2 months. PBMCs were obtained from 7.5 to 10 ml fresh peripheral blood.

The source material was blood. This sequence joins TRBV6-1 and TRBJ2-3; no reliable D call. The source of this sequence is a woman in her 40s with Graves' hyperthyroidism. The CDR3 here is CASSRSDTQYF. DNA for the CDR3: TGTGCCAGCAGTCGTTCCGATACGCAGTATTTT.